The clone carrying this T cell receptor beta chain was found many times. The target antigen is unknown. The sample originates from a study of neurological immune-mediated disorders. General observations from the study: Levels of TCR clonal expansion peaked in HTLV-1-associated myelopathy and reached their lowest in multiple sclerosis, under those of healthy controls.

5'RACE with 10-nucleotide random UMIs produced the cDNA. Sequencing of 15-18 subjects in each run yielded over 170 million TCR-beta sequences. TCRdb itself ran the 5' RACE reads through MiXCR, one entry per CDR3 protein. The top ten clones hold 5.2% of a sample with roughly 32,000 distinct CDR3 sequences, about 14% of them seen once. The time point denotes: technical triplicate 2. CDR1 and CDR2 from the germline V gene are LNHDA and SQIVND (reference sequence). V dropped 4 bases and J dropped 2 bases, with 18 bases sitting between them. This CDR3 comprises 17 residues. The sequenced material came from CD4+ T cells from blood. The rearrangement links TRBV19 to TRBJ2-1, with a possible D match to TRBD1 (5 bases). The receptor was derived from a female donor with HTLV-1-associated myelopathy (HAM/TSP). The CDR3 here is CASSSVRGAGPYNEQFF. DNA of the CDR3: TGTGCCAGTAGTAGTGTTAGAGGAGCAGGGCCCTACAATGAGCAGTTCTTC. Combining the CDR3 with reference TRBV19 and TRBJ2-1 gives the whole variable domain DGGITQSPKYLFRKEGQNVTLSCEQNLNHDAMYWYRQDPGQGLRLIYYSQIVNDFQKGDIAEGYSVSREKKESFPLTVTSAQKNPTAFYLCASSSVRGAGPYNEQFFGPGTRLTVL.